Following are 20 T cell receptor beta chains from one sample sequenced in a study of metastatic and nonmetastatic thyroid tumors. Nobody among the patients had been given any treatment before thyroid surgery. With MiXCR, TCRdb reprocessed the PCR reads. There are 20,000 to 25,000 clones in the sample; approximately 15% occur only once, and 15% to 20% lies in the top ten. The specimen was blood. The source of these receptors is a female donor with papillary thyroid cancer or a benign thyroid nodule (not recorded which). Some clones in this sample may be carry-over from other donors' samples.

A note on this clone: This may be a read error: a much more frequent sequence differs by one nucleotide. The CDR3 sequence: CASSRGLSYEQYF. CDR3 coding DNA: TGTGCCAGCAGCCGGGGACTGTCCTACGAGCAGTACTTC. The rearrangement links TRBV14 to TRBJ2-7, with a possible D match to TRBD2 (6 bases). V lost 4 bases to trimming and J lost 1 base, with 8 bases between them. The CDR3 is 13 residues long. Germline V gene lookup returns CDR1 SGHDN and CDR2 FVKESK.

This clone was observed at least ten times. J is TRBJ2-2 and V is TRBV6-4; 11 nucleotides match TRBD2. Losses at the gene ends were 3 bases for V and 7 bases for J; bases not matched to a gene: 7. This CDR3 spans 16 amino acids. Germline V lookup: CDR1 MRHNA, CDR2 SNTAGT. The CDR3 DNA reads TGTGCCAGCAGTGAACTAGCGGGAGTAGATGTCGGGGAGCTGTTTTTT. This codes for CASSELAGVDVGELFF.

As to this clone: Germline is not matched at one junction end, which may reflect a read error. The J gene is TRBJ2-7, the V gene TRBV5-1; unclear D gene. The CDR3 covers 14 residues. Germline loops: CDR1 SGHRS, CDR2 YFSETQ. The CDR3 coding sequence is TGTGCCAGCAGCTTGGAAGTTAGCTTCTACGAGCACTACTTC. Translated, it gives CASSLEVSFYEHYF.

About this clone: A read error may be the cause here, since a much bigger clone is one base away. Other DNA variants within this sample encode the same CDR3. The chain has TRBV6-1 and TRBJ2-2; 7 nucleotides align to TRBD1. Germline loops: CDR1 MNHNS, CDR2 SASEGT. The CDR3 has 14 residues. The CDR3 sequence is CASRGQSNTGELFF. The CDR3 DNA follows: TGTGCCAGCAGGGGACAGTCGAACACCGGGGAGCTATTTTTT.

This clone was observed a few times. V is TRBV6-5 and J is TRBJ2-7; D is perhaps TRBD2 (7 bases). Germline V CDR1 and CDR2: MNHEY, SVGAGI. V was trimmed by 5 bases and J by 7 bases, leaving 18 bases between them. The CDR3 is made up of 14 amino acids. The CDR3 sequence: CASSTNGGLGEQYF. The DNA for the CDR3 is TGTGCCAGCAGTACTAACGGGGGGCTGGGGGAGCAGTACTTC.

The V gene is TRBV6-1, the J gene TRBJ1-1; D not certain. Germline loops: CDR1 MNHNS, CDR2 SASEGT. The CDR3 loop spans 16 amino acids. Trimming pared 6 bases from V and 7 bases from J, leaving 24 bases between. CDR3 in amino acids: CASSLYRAQHGCEAFF. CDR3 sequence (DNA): TGTGCCAGCAGCCTATATCGGGCCCAACACGGGTGTGAAGCTTTCTTT.

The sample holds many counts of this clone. The CDR3 DNA reads as TGTGCCAGCAGTCCGACAGGGTTCAATCAGCCCCAGCATTTT. Its protein product is CASSPTGFNQPQHF. V and J are TRBV12-3 or TRBV12-4 and TRBJ1-5, with 7 bases lining up with TRBD1. The junction had 4 bases not matched to a gene; V was cut back by 5 bases and J by 3 bases. There are 14 residues in the CDR3.

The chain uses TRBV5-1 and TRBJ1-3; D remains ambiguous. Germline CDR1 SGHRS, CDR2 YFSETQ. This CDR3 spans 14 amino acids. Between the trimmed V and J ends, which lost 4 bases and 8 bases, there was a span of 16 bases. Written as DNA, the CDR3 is TGCGCCAGCAGCGAGAGGGCCCGGCGGGACACCATATATTTT. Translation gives CASSERARRDTIYF. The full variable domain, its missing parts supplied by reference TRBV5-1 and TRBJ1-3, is KAGVTQTPRYLIKTRGQQVTLSCSPISGHRSVSWYQQTPGQGLQFLFEYFSETQRNKGNFPGRFSGRQFSNSRSEMNVSTLELGDSALYLCASSERARRDTIYFGEGSWLTVV.

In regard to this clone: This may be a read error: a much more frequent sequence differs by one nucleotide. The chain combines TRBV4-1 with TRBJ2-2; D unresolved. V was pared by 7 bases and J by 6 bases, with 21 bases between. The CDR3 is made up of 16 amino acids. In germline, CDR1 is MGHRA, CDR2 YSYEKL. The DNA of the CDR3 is TGCGCCAGCATACAACAAGATCTATTCGTCGCCGGGGAGCTGTTTTTT. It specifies CASIQQDLFVAGELFF.

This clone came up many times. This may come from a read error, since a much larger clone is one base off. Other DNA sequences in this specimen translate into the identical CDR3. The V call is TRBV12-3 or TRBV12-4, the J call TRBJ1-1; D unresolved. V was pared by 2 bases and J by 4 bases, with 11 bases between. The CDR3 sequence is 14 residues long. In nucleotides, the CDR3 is TGTGCCAGCAGTTTATTCCGGGAAGTCACTGAAGCTTTCTTT. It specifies CASSLFREVTEAFF.

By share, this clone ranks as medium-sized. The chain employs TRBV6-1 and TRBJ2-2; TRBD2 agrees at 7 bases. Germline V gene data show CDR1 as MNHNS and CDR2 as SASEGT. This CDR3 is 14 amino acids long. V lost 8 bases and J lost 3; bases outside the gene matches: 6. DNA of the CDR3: TGTGCCAGCGGGGAGGGAGGAGACACCGGGGAGCTGTTTTTT. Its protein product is CASGEGGDTGELFF.

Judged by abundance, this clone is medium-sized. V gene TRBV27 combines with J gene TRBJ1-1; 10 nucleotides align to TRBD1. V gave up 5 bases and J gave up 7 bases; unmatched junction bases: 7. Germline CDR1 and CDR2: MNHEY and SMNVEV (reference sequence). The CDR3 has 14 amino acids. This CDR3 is CASSDRDRGGEAFF. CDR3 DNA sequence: TGTGCCAGCAGTGACCGGGACAGGGGTGGTGAAGCTTTCTTT.

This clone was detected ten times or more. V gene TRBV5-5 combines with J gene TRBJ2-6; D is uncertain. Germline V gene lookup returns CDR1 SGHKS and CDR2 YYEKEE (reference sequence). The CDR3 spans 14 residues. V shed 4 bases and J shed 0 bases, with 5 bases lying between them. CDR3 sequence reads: CASSPGSGANVLTF. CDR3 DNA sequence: TGTGCCAGCAGCCCCGGCTCTGGGGCCAACGTCCTGACTTTC. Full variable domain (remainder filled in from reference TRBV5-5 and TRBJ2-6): DAGVTQSPTHLIKTRGQQVTLRCSPISGHKSVSWYQQVLGQGPQFIFQYYEKEERGRGNFPDRFSARQFPNYSSELNVNALLLGDSALYLCASSPGSGANVLTFGAGSRLTVL.

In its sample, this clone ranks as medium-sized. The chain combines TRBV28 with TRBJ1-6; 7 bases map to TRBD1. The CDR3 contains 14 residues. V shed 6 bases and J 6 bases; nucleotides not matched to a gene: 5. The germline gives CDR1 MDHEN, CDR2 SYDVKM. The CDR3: CASSPGTANSPLHF. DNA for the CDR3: TGTGCCAGCAGCCCAGGGACAGCTAATTCACCCCTCCACTTT. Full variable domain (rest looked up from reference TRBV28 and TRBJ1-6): DVKVTQSSRYLVKRTGEKVFLECVQDMDHENMFWYRQDPGLGLRLIYFSYDVKMKEKGDIPEGYSVSREKKERFSLILESASTNQTSMYLCASSPGTANSPLHFGNGTRLTVT.

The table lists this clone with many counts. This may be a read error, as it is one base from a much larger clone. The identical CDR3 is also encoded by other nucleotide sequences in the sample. The CDR3 nucleotides are TGTGCCAGTTCCTCTGGCTCACGGGACTATGGCTACACCTTC. Residues: CASSSGSRDYGYTF. The chain joins TRBV19 to TRBJ1-2; D unresolved. CDR1 LNHDA and CDR2 SQIVND come from the germline V gene (reference sequence). With 8 bases removed from V and 3 bases from J, the gap between germline ends came to 16 bases. The CDR3 has 14 amino acids.

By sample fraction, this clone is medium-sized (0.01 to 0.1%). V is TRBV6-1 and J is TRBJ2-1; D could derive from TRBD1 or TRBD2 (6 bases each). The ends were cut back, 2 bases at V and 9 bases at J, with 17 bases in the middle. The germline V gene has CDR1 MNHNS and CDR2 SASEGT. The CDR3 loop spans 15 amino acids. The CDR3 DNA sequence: TGTGCCAGCAGTGAACGGGGGACACGCGCCAGTGAGCAGTTCTTC. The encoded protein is CASSERGTRASEQFF.

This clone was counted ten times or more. Here the CDR3 DNA reads TGCGCCAGCAGCTTGGTTGCGGGAGGCCAAGAGACCCAGTACTTC. This encodes CASSLVAGGQETQYF. This chain uses TRBV5-1 with TRBJ2-5; 8 bases align to TRBD2. CDR3 length equals 15 residues. Germline-derived CDR1 and CDR2 are SGHRS and YFSETQ. V lost 0 bases to trimming and J lost 1 base; unmatched junction nucleotides: 2. The variable domain in full, with the rest retrieved from reference TRBV5-1 and TRBJ2-5, is KAGVTQTPRYLIKTRGQQVTLSCSPISGHRSVSWYQQTPGQGLQFLFEYFSETQRNKGNFPGRFSGRQFSNSRSEMNVSTLELGDSALYLCASSLVAGGQETQYFGPGTRLLVL.

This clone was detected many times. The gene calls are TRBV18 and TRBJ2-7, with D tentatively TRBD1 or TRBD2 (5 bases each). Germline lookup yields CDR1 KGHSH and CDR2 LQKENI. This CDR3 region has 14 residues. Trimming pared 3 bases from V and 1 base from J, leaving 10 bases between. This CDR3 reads CASSPGTVSYEQYF. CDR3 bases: TGTGCCAGCTCACCCGGGACGGTGTCCTACGAGCAGTACTTC.

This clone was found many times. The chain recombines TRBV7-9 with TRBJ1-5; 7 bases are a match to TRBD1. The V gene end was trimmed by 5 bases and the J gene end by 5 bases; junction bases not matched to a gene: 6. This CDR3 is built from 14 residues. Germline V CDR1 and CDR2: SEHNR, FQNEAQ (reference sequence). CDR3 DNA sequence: TGTGCCAGCAGCCCCGGCCAGGGGGATCAGCCCCAGCATTTT. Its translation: CASSPGQGDQPQHF. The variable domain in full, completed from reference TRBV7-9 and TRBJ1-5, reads DTGVSQNPRHKITKRGQNVTFRCDPISEHNRLYWYRQTLGQGPEFLTYFQNEAQLEKSRLLSDRFSAERPKGSFSTLEIQRTEQGDSAMYLCASSPGQGDQPQHFGDGTRLSIL.

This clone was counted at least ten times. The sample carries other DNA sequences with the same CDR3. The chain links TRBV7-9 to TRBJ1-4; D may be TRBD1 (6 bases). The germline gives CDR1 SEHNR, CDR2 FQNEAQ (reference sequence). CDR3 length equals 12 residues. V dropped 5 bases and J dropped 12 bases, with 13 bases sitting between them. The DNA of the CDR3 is TGTGCCAGCAGCCCCACAGGGAGGGAACTGTTTTTT. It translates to CASSPTGRELFF.